The sequence of this T cell receptor beta chain was determined in a study of shared clonotypes between healthy human individuals (dated by TCRdb to between 2020 and 2021). Regarding the complete study: A few men and a couple of women, aged 18 to 49 years, made up the cohort. For each donor, CD4 naive and CD4 memory were each run on three plates, CD8 naive on two plates, and CD8 memory on one plate. To estimate repertoire size and how much clonotypes are shared between individuals, the study performed deep sequencing of blood TCR repertoires from 4 to 6 healthy adults. To increase sequencing depth and limit assay-specific biases, TCR repertoire library preparation and sequencing were carried out by different laboratories using diverse techniques. Leukapheresis yielded between about 0.85 and 10 billion PBMCs per donor.

Donors were healthy HIV-negative adults with no recently reported acute infections or vaccinations. Every donor was a Caucasian adult residing in Nashville, Tennessee, USA. CD4+ T cells were enriched by magnetic negative selection, after which naive cells were positively selected on CD45RA and the negative fraction was taken as the memory subset. Blood was obtained by leukapheresis, after which PBMCs were separated by Ficoll-Histopaque density gradient centrifugation and cryopreserved in liquid nitrogen vapor phase. Analytical flow cytometry was used to check the purity and quantity of each magnetically sorted T cell population. Each sorted fraction had its genomic DNA isolated and then quantified by UV absorbance on a Nanodrop 2000c. Study-wide conclusions, independent of this receptor: Only blood was sampled, and tissue TCR repertoires likely differ from those in blood. Pairwise subsampling indicated that sequencing depth was expected to affect the degree of clonotype sharing among donors. Compared with non-shared clonotypes, the clonotypes found in all four sorted-subset donors had higher generation probabilities. Rarefaction of sorted-subset datasets indicated incomplete sequencing despite the large sequencing depth. Larger estimated clonotype richness was generally found for naive subsets than for memory subsets. The small number of donors limited the genetic and exposure-history diversity represented. When several donors were compared, the shared fraction of clonotypes was 5% to 6.5% for naive CD4, approximately 3.5% for naive CD8, about 2.5% for memory CD4, and around 0.37% for memory CD8.

In regard to this clone: No cognate antigen has been identified for it. No base qualities exist here, and no much larger clone lies one base off it.

Using the deep immunoSEQ assay, multiplex PCR amplified TCR CDR3 regions from genomic DNA. Extracted genomic DNA from each cell subset was distributed evenly across all wells of several immunoSEQ 96-well plates, and each plate was treated as a replicate. For sorted subsets, each replicate PCR was loaded with about 0.2 ug genomic DNA, equivalent to 30,000 or so T cell genomes. Purified libraries were quantified with a Qubit 3.0 fluorometer, sized on a Bioanalyzer 2100, and re-quantified with the KAPA Library Quantification kit. Every immunoSEQ 96-well plate was sequenced on a dedicated single-read 150-cycle Illumina NextSeq 550 flow cell. As for how the authors treated the data: Because the immunoSEQ output held only junctional sequences and lacked quality scores, the filtering could not match the filtering applied to full-length reads. Sequences were annotated with PyIR, a Python wrapper for IgBLAST v1.9, and V/J genes and CDR3 were assigned using IMGT germline references. Reads were filtered out if the reads had weak V/J assignments (E-value above 1e-6), no CDR3, stop codons, out-of-frame junctions, or ambiguous translated residues. A V3J clonotype was defined by an identical inferred V gene, J gene, and CDR3 amino acid sequence. The percentage overlap between two repertoires was calculated by dividing the number of shared unique clonotypes by the size of the smaller repertoire. RTK rarefaction, the Chao1 estimator, and Recon v2.1 estimates of unobserved clonotypes were used to assess repertoire richness. OLGA was used to compute generation probabilities for all TCRbeta clonotypes that the gDNA method yielded from a handful of donors. TCRdb retrieved this table from immuneACCESS and kept in-frame rearrangements only. Not all clones are present; in checked studies, unresolved V genes account for under half, and no reason is known for the remainder. For V, J and clone size, that table is used; D and trimming come from the DNA. The sample records some 2,100,000 clones, about 94% of which are singletons. The ten largest account for less than 0.15% of the sample.

The V end loses 4 bases and the J end loses 9 bases, and a stretch of 15 bases separates them. Reading the germline V gene gives CDR1 MGHRA and CDR2 YSYEKL. The CDR3, cysteine through phenylalanine, is 13 amino acids long. The sequence is cut down to CDR3 DNA, 39 bases in frame from base 1. The chain joins TRBV4-1 to TRBJ2-5; perhaps TRBD1 is the D gene, with 5 bases matching. The specimen was naive CD4+ T cells sorted from blood. The cell subset or site label on this specimen signifies: CD45RA+ positively selected. This receptor was obtained from a man between 18 and 35 years old in good health. Read as DNA, the sequence is TGCGCCAGCAGCCCCCTGGGGCTGGATGCCCAGTACTTC. This encodes CASSPLGLDAQYF.